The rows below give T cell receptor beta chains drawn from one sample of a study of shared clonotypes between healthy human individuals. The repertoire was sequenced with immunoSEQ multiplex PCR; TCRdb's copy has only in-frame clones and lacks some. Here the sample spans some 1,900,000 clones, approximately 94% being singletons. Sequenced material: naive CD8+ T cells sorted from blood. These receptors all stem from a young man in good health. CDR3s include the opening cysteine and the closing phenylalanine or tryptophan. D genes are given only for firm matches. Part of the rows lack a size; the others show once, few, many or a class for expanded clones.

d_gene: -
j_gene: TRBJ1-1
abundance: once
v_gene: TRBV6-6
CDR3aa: CASSYRAMNTEAFF
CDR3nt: TGTGCCAGCAGTTATCGGGCAATGAACACTGAAGCTTTCTTT

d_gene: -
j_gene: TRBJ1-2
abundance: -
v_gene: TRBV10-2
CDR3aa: CASLDPSHYGYTF
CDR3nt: TGCGCCAGCCTAGACCCCTCTCACTATGGCTACACCTTC

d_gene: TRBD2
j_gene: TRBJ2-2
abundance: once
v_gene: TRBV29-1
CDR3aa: CSALLAGLELFF
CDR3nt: TGCAGCGCCCTACTAGCGGGTCTGGAGCTGTTTTTT

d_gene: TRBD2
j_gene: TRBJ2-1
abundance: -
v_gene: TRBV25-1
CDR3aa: CASSAPGLGASYEQFF
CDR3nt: TGTGCCAGCAGCGCCCCGGGACTAGGTGCAAGCTATGAGCAGTTCTTC

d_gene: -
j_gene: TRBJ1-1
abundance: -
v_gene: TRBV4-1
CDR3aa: CASSLTGSEAFF
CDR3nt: TGCGCCAGCAGCCTCACAGGGTCCGAAGCTTTCTTT

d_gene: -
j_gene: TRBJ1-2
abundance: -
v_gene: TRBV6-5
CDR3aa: CASSSGGRPSNYGYTF
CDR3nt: TGTGCCAGCAGTTCCGGGGGCAGACCTTCTAACTATGGCTACACCTTC

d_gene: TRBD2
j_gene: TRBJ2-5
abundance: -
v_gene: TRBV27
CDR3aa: CASSLTSGRFETQYF
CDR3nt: TGTGCCAGCAGTCTGACTAGCGGGAGATTTGAGACCCAGTACTTC

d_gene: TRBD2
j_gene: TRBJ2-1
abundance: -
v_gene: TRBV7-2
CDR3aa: CASSPWTSGGNEQFF
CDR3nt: TGTGCCAGCAGCCCCTGGACTAGCGGGGGCAATGAGCAGTTCTTC

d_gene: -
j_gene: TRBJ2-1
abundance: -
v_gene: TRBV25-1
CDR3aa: CASSDSYQEQFF
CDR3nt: TGTGCCAGCAGTGACAGCTACCAGGAGCAGTTCTTC

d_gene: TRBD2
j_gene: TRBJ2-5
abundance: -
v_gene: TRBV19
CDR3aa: CASSDFVSGGQETQYF
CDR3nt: TGTGCCAGTAGTGATTTTGTTAGCGGGGGCCAAGAGACCCAGTACTTC

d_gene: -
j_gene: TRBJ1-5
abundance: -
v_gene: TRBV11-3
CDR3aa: CASSSPRGGNQPQHF
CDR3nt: TGTGCCAGCAGCTCCCCCAGGGGAGGCAATCAGCCCCAGCATTTT

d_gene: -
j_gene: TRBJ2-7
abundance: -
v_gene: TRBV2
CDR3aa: CASSEALSYEQYF
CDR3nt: TGTGCCAGCAGTGAAGCGCTTTCCTACGAGCAGTACTTC

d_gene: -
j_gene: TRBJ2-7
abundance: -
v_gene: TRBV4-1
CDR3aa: CASSQEVPFGEGYEQYF
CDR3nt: TGCGCCAGCAGCCAAGAGGTCCCTTTCGGCGAGGGTTACGAGCAGTACTTC

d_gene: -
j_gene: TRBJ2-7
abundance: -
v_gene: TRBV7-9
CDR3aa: CASSFQSSYEQYF
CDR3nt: TGTGCCAGCAGCTTCCAGAGCTCCTACGAGCAGTACTTC

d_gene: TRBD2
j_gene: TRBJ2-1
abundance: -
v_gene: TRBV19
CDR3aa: CASKATSGGYNEQFF
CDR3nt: TGTGCCAGTAAGGCAACTAGCGGGGGGTACAATGAGCAGTTCTTC

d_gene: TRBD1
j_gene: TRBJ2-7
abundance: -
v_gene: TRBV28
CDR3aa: CASSSGTDYEQYF
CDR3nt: TGTGCCAGCAGTTCCGGGACAGACTACGAGCAGTACTTC

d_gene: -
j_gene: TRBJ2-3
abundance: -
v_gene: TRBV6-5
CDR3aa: CAGSYGADTDTQYF
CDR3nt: TGTGCCGGCAGTTACGGTGCGGACACAGATACGCAGTATTTT

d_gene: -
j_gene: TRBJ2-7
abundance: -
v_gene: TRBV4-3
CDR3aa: CASSQEGMGSYEQYF
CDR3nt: TGCGCCAGCAGCCAAGAGGGTATGGGCTCCTACGAGCAGTACTTC

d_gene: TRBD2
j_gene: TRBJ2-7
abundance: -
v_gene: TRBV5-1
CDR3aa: CASSAGLAGANYEQYF
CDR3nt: TGCGCCAGCAGCGCAGGACTAGCGGGGGCGAACTACGAGCAGTACTTC

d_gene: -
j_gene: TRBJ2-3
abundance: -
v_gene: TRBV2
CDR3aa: CATRQGAYSTDTQYF
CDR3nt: TGTGCCACCCGTCAGGGCGCCTATAGCACAGATACGCAGTATTTT

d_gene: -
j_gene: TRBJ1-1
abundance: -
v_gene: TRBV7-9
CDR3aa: CASSLAREGTEAFF
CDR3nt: TGTGCCAGCAGCTTAGCAAGGGAAGGGACTGAAGCTTTCTTT

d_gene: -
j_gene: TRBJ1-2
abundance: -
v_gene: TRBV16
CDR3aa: CASSQITGTDYTPGGYTF
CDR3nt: TGTGCCAGCAGCCAGATTACCGGGACGGACTATACCCCTGGGGGCTACACCTTC

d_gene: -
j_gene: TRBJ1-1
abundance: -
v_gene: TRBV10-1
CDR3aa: CSRGRNTEAFF
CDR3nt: TGCTCCCGGGGGCGGAACACTGAAGCTTTCTTT

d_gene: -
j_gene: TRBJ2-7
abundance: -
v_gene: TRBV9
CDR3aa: CASSPSDLFYEQYF
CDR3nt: TGTGCCAGCAGCCCCTCGGACCTTTTCTACGAGCAGTACTTC

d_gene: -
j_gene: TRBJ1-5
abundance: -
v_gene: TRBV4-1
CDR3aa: CASSQVYAGYSNQPQHF
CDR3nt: TGCGCCAGCAGCCAAGTTTATGCGGGATATAGCAATCAGCCCCAGCATTTT

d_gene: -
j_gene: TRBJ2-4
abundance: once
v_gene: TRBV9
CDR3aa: CASSVGGGSKNIQYF
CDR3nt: TGTGCCAGCAGCGTAGGGGGTGGGTCCAAAAACATTCAGTACTTC